The present T cell receptor (beta chain) was sequenced within a study of blood T cells in healthy people across ages. The germline V gene has CDR1 MDHEN and CDR2 SYDVKM. The CDR3 contains 14 residues. Trimming removed 11 bases from V and 1 base from J; junction bases left unmatched: 11. With regard to this clonotype: What it binds is not known.

Findings and limits, study-wide: No conclusive comparison of naive versus antigen-experienced cells was possible with unsorted PBMCs.

Together with a sample-barcoded 5' primer, a J-beta primer mix was included in a second PCR lasting roughly 6 to 12 cycles. TCRdb itself ran the 5' RACE reads through MiXCR, one entry per CDR3 protein. The repertoire has some 1.8 million distinct CDR3 sequences, about two fifths of them found once; the top ten carry roughly 23%. Healthy Caucasian individuals from Russia aged roughly 6 to 90 served as donors. Isolation recovered at least 6 million PBMCs from every sample. The J gene is TRBJ2-7, the V gene TRBV28, with 7 bases that match TRBD1. Sequencing was performed on blood. The TCR comes from a human donor in good health. CDR3 protein: CAGRGQSHSYEQYF. The CDR3 bases are TGTGCCGGCCGGGGACAGTCCCATTCCTACGAGCAGTACTTC.